The entry that follows covers one T cell receptor (beta chain) sequence. These data belong to a study of T-cell memory formation after mild COVID-19. In TCRdb, the 5' RACE reads were re-called with MiXCR into one record per CDR3 protein. The sample contains roughly 310,000 distinct CDR3 sequences, less than 20% of which appear only once. The germline V gene has CDR1 MNHEY and CDR2 SVGEGT. After removal of 5 bases from V and 3 bases from J, the junction contained 7 bases not matched to a gene. This CDR3 comprises 15 residues. The sample consisted of PBMCs or a T cell subset sorted from them (not recorded which). This TCR derives from a man between 18 and 29 years old who had mild COVID-19 (a few samples of this study predate the infection). Cell type and time point are not known. The rearrangement joins TRBV6-2 or TRBV6-3 to TRBJ1-1, with 9 bases that match TRBD1. The CDR3 here is CASSRETGGDTEAFF. CDR3 coding DNA: TGTGCCAGCAGTCGAGAGACAGGGGGGGACACTGAAGCTTTCTTT.